Reported below is one T cell receptor (beta chain). The antigen is undetermined. The junction departs from germline at one end; a sequencing error may be responsible. RNA was extracted from bulk tissue without any cell sorting. Chemotherapy-naive patients with new lung cancer underwent thoracic surgery in China, August–late 2014. This record belongs to a study of tumor and adjacent non-tumor tissue in lung cancer. Study summary: The cohort had around twelve adenocarcinoma, a couple of squamous cell and 1 small cell patients. Notes on the study in general: Higher tumor TCR diversity was associated with shorter survival.

This CDR3 is 14 amino acids long. Per germline, CDR1 SGHAT and CDR2 FQNNGV. The library came from three nested PCR rounds adapted from ARM-PCR protocols. TCRdb reprocessed the multiplex PCR reads with MiXCR, giving one entry per CDR3 protein. Seen here are 77,000 or so distinct CDR3 sequences, roughly 73% observed once, and the top ten hold over 9.5%. This receptor was identified in a woman between 50 and 59 years old with non-small cell lung cancer. Sequenced material: lung tumor tissue. The rearrangement uses TRBV11-2 and TRBJ2-7; no firm D call. Here the CDR3 reads CANTLDSVSYEQYF. The CDR3 nucleotides are TGTGCCAACACCTTAGATTCCGTAAGCTACGAGCAATACTTC.